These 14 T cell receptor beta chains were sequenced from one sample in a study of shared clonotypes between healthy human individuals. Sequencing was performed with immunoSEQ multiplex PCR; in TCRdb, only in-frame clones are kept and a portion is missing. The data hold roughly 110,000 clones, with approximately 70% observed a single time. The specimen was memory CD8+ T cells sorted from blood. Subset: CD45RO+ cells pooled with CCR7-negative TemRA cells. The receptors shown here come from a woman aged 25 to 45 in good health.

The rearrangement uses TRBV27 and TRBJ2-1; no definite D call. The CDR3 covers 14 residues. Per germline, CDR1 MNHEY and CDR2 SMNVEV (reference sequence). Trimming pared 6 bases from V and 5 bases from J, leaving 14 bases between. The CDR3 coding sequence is TGTGCCAGCAGCCCGATCCCCCCAGACAATGAGCAGTTCTTC. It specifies CASSPIPPDNEQFF.

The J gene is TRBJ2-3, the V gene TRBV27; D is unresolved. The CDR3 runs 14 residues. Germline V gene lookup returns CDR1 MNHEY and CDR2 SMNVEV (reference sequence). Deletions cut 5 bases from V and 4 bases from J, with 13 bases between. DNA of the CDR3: TGTGCCAGCAGTCGCCCGGACCTGCCAGATACGCAGTATTTT. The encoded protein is CASSRPDLPDTQYF.

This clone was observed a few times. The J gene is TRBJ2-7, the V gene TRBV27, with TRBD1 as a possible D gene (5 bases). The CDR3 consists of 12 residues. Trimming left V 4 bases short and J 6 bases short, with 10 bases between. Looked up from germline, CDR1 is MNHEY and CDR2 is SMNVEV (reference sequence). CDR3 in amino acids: CASSSRVGEQYF. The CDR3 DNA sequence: TGTGCCAGCAGTTCCAGGGTAGGCGAGCAGTACTTC.

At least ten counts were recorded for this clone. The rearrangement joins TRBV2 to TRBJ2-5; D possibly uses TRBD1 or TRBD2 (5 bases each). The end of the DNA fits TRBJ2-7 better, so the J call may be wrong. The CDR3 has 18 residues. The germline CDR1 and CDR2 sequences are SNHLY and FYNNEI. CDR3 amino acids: CASSGGSTDSSFIYEQYF. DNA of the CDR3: TGTGCCAGCAGTGGAGGGTCTACCGACAGTAGCTTCATCTACGAGCAGTACTTC.

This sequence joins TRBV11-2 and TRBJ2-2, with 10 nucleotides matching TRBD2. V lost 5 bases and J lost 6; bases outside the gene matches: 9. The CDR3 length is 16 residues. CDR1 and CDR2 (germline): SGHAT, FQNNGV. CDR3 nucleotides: TGTGCCAGCAGCGGTAAGGGACTAGCGACCGCCGGGGAGCTGTTTTTT. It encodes CASSGKGLATAGELFF.

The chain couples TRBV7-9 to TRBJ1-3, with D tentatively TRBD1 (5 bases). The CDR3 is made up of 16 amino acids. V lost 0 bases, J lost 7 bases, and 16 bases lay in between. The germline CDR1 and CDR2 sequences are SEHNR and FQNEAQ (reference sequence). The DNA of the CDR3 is TGTGCCAGCAGCTTAGCGCCCAGGGACGGGGGGAACACCATATATTTT. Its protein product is CASSLAPRDGGNTIYF.

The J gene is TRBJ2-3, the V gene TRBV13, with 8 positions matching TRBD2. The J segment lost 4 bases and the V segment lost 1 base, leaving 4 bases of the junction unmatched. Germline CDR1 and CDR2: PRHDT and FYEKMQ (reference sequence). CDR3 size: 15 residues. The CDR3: CASSLEGLGSDTQYF. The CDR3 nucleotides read TGTGCCAGCAGCTTAGAGGGACTAGGCTCAGATACGCAGTATTTT.

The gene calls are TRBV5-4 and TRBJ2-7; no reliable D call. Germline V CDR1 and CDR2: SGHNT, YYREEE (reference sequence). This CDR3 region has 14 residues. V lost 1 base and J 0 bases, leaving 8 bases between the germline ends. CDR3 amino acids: CASSLSGNSYEQYF. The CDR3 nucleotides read TGTGCCAGCAGCTTGTCTGGGAACTCCTACGAGCAGTACTTC.

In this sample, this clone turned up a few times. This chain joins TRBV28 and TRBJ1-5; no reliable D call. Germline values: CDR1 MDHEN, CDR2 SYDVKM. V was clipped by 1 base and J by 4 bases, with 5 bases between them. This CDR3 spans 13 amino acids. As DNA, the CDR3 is TGTGCCAGCAGTTTATATGCAAATCAGCCCCAGCATTTT. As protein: CASSLYANQPQHF.

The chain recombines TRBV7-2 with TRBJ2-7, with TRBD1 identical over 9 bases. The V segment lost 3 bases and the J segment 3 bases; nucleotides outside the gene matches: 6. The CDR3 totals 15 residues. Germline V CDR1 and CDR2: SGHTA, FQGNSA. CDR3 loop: CASSFFGTGNYEQYF. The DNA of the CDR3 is TGTGCCAGCAGCTTCTTTGGGACAGGGAACTACGAGCAGTACTTC.

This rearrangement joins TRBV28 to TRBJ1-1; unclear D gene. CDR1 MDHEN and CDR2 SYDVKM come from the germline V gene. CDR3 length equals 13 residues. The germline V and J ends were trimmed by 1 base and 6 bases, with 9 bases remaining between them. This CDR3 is CASSLLGSAEAFF. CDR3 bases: TGTGCCAGCAGTTTATTAGGATCCGCTGAAGCTTTCTTT.

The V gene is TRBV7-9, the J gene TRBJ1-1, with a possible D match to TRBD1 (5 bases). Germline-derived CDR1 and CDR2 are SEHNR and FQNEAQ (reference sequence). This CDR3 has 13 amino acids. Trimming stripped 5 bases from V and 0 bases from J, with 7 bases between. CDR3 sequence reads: CASSGGLNTEAFF. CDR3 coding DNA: TGTGCCAGCAGCGGGGGGTTGAACACTGAAGCTTTCTTT.

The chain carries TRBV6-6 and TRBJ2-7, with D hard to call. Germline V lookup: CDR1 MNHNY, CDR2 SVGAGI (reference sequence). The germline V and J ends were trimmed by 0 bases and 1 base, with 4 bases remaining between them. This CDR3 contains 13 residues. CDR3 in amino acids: CASSYSDSYEQYF. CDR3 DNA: TGTGCCAGCAGTTACTCTGATTCCTACGAGCAGTACTTC.

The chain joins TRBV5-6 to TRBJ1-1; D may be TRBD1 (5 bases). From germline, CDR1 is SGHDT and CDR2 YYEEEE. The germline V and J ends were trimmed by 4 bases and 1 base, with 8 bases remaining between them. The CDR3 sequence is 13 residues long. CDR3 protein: CASSRDRNTEAFF. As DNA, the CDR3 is TGTGCCAGCAGCCGAGACAGGAACACTGAAGCTTTCTTT. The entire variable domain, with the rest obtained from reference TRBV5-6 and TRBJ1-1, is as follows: DAGVTQSPTHLIKTRGQQVTLRCSPKSGHDTVSWYQQALGQGPQFIFQYYEEEERQRGNFPDRFSGHQFPNYSSELNVNALLLGDSALYLCASSRDRNTEAFFGQGTRLTVV.